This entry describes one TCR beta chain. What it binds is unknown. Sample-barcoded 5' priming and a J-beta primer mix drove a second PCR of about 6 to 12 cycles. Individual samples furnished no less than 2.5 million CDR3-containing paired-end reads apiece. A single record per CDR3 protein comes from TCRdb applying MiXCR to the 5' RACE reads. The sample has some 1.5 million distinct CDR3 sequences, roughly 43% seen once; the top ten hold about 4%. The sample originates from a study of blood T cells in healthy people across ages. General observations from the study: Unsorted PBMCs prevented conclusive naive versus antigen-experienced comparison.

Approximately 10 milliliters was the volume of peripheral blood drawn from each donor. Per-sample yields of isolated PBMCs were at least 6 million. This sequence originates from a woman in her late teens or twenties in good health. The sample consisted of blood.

In nucleotides, the CDR3 is TGTGCCTGGAGGGACAGGGGCACAGATACGCAGTATTTT. Translated, it gives CAWRDRGTDTQYF. The V call is TRBV30, the J call TRBJ2-3; TRBD1 matches at 8 bases. Trimming cost V 3 bases and J 1 base; bases outside gene matches: 0. The CDR3 is 13 amino acids. Germline V gives CDR1 GTSNPN, CDR2 SVGIG (reference sequence).